The 6 T cell receptor beta chains below all came from one sample that was sequenced in a study of T cell responses to AZD1222 COVID-19 vaccine. Profiled with immunoSEQ multiplex PCR; TCRdb holds only in-frame clones, not every one. The sample has 27,000 or so clones; about nine tenths are singletons. Specimen: peripheral blood, collected 28 days after the second AZD1222 dose. These receptors all stem from an adult who received the AZD1222 COVID-19 vaccine.

The rearrangement uses TRBV6-5 and TRBJ2-1; no reliable D call. Trimming removed 0 bases at V and 4 bases at J, with 13 bases between. This CDR3 is 16 amino acids long. From germline, CDR1 is MNHEY and CDR2 SVGAGI. Written as DNA, the CDR3 is TGTGCCAGCAGTTACTCGAAAGGTTCAGCGTACAATGAGCAGTTCTTC. It is translated as CASSYSKGSAYNEQFF.

The chain is built from TRBV27 and TRBJ1-2; 8 bases are a match to TRBD1. Germline V gene data show CDR1 as MNHEY and CDR2 as SMNVEV (reference sequence). Unmatched junction bases numbered 9, after V lost 5 bases and J lost 4 bases. The CDR3 extends over 15 amino acids. CDR3 DNA: TGTGCCAGCAGTCGAGGACAGGGAGAACTCTATGGCTACACCTTC. Its protein is CASSRGQGELYGYTF.

V gene TRBV7-9 combines with J gene TRBJ1-6; D not certain. This CDR3 is 14 amino acids long. Looked up from germline, CDR1 is SEHNR and CDR2 is FQNEAQ (reference sequence). Trimming took off 5 bases at V and 7 bases at J, with 12 bases between the two ends. The CDR3 bases are TGTGCCAGCAGCCCGGACTGGGCCAATTCACCCCTCCACTTT. It encodes CASSPDWANSPLHF.

This sequence joins TRBV5-5 and TRBJ2-7; the D gene could be TRBD1 or TRBD2 (6 bases each). Deletions cut 1 base from V and 5 bases from J, with 16 bases between. This CDR3 is built from 15 residues. Germline assignment: CDR1 SGHKS and CDR2 YYEKEE (reference sequence). The CDR3 sequence: CASSLFGGRANEQYF. The CDR3 DNA follows: TGTGCCAGCAGCTTGTTTGGGGGGCGGGCTAACGAGCAGTACTTC.

The chain has TRBV30 and TRBJ1-2; no definite D call. Trimming took 4 bases from V and 6 from J, leaving 12 bases between them. Germline CDR1 GTSNPN, CDR2 SVGIG (reference sequence). There are 12 residues in the CDR3. CDR3: CAWTGRIHGYTF. The CDR3 DNA sequence: TGTGCCTGGACTGGACGGATTCATGGCTACACCTTC.

This clone was observed a single time. The chain recombines TRBV9 with TRBJ2-1; TRBD1 agrees at 11 bases. The V segment lost 2 bases and the J segment 10 bases; nucleotides outside the gene matches: 5. Germline values: CDR1 SGDLS, CDR2 YYNGEE. The CDR3 loop spans 14 amino acids. The CDR3 coding sequence is TGTGCCAGCAGCGTGGGGACAGGGGGTATCGAGCAGTTCTTC. Its protein is CASSVGTGGIEQFF.